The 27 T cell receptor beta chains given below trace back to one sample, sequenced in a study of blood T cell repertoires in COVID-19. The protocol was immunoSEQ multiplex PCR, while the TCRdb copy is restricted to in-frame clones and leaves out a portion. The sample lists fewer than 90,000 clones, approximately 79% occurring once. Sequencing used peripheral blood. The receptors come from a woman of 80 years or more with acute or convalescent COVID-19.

This chain's CDR3 is CASRGAQGNTGELFF. Written as DNA, the CDR3 is TGTGCCAGCAGGGGGGCTCAGGGAAACACCGGGGAGCTGTTTTTT. This sequence joins TRBV11-2 and TRBJ2-2; maybe TRBD1 (6 bases). The CDR3 runs 15 residues. V was shortened by 6 bases and J by 2 bases, with 13 bases between the two germline ends. Germline lookup yields CDR1 SGHAT and CDR2 FQNNGV.

DNA for the CDR3: TGTGCCAGCAGTGAATGGACTCTTAGGAACACTGAAGCTTTCTTT. Its protein product is CASSEWTLRNTEAFF. The chain has TRBV2 and TRBJ1-1; D not resolved. This CDR3 is built from 15 residues. V dropped 2 bases and J dropped 1 base, with 11 bases sitting between them. In germline, CDR1 is SNHLY, CDR2 FYNNEI.

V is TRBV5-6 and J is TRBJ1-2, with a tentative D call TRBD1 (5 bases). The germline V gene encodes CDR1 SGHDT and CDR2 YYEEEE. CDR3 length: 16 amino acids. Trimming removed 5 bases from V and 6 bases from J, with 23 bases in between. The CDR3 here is CASSGGFGRASNGYTF. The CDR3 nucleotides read TGTGCCAGCAGTGGGGGGTTCGGCAGGGCCTCGAATGGCTACACCTTC.

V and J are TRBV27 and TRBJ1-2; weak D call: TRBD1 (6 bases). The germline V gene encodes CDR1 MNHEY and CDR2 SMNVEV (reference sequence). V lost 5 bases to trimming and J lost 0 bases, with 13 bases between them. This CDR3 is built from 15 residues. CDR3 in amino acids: CASSENRVANYGYTF. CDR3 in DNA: TGTGCCAGCAGTGAAAACAGGGTAGCTAACTATGGCTACACCTTC.

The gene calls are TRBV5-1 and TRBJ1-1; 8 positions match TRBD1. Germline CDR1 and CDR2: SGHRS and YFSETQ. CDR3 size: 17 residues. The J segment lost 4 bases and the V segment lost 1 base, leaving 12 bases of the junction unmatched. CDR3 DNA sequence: TGCGCCAGCAGCTTGAGTCCCGGGACAGGTCCGGTCACTGAAGCTTTCTTT. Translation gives CASSLSPGTGPVTEAFF.

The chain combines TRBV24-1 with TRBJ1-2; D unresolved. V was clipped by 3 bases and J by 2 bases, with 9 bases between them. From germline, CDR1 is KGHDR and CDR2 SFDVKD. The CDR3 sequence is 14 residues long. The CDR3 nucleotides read TGTGCCACCAGTGATCCTACAGAGAACTATGGCTACACCTTC. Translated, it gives CATSDPTENYGYTF.

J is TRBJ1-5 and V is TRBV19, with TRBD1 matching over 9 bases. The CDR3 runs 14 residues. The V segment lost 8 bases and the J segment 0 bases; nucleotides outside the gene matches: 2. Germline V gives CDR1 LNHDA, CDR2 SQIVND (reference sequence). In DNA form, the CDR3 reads TGTGCCAGTCGGGACAGGGCTAGCAATCAGCCCCAGCATTTT. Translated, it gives CASRDRASNQPQHF.

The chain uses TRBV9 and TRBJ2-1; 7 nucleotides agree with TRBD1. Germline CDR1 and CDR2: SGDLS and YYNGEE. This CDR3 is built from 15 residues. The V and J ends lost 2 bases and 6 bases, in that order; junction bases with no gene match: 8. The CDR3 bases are TGTGCCAGCAGCGTTGGACAGGTTCGGTCCAATGAGCAGTTCTTC. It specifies CASSVGQVRSNEQFF.

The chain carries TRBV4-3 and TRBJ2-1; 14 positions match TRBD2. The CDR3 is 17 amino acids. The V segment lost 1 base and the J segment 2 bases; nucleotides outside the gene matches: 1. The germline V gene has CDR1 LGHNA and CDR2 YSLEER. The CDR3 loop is CASSQATSGGAYNEQFF. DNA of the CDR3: TGCGCCAGCAGCCAAGCGACTAGCGGGGGGGCCTACAATGAGCAGTTCTTC.

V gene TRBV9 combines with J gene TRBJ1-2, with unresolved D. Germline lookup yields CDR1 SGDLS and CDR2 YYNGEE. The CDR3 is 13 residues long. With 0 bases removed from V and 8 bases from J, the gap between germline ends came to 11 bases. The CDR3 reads CASSVGWGGGYTF. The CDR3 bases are TGTGCCAGCAGCGTAGGGTGGGGAGGCGGCTACACCTTC. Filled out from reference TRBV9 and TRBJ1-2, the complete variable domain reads DSGVTQTPKHLITATGQRVTLRCSPRSGDLSVYWYQQSLDQGLQFLIQYYNGEERAKGNILERFSAQQFPDLHSELNLSSLELGDSALYFCASSVGWGGGYTFGSGTRLTVV.

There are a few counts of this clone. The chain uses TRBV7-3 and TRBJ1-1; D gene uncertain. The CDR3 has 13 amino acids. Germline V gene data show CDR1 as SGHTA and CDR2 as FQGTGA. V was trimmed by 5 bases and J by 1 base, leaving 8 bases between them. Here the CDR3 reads CASSQRGNTEAFF. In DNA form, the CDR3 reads TGTGCCAGCAGCCAACGGGGGAACACTGAAGCTTTCTTT.

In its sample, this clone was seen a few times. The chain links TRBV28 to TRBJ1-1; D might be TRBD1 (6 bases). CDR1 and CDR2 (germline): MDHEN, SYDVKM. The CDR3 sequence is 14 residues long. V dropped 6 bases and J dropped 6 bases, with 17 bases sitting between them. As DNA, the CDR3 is TGTGCCAGCAGACTTCGACAGGTGATTGCTGAAGCTTTCTTT. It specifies CASRLRQVIAEAFF.

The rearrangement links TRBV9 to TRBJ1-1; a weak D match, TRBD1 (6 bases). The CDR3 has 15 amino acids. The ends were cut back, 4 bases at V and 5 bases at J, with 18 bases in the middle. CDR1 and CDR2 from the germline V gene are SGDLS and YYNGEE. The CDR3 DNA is TGTGCCAGCAGCCCACGCGGGGGCGCGGGGACTGAAGCTTTCTTT. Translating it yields CASSPRGGAGTEAFF.

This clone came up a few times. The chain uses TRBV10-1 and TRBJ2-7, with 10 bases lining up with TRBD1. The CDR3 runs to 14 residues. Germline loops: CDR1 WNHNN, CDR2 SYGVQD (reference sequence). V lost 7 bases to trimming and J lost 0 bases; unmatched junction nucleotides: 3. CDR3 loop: CASIGQGDSYEQYF. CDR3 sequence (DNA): TGCGCCAGCATTGGACAGGGGGACTCCTACGAGCAGTACTTC.

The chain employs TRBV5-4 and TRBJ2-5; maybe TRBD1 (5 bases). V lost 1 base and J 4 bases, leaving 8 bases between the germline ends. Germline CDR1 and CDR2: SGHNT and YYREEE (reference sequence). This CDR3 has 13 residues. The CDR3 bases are TGTGCCAGCAGCTTGCATAGGGGAGAGACCCAGTACTTC. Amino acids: CASSLHRGETQYF.

The CDR3 reads CASSQSETEAFF. For the CDR3, the DNA is TGTGCCAGCAGCCAATCCGAGACTGAAGCTTTCTTT. The rearrangement uses TRBV7-9 and TRBJ1-1; D not resolved. The CDR3 has 12 amino acids. The germline CDR1 and CDR2 sequences are SEHNR and FQNEAQ (reference sequence). Trimming removed 5 bases from V and 5 bases from J, with 9 bases in between.

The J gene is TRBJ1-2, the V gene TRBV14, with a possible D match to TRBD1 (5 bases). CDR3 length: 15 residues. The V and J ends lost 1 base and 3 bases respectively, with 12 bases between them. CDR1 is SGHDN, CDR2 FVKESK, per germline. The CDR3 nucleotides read TGTGCCAGCAGCCAAGGGAGTGGGGCGGACTATGGCTACACCTTC. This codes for CASSQGSGADYGYTF.

In DNA, the CDR3 is TGCGCCAGCAGCTTGGACTCCCCTTTGGATACGCAGTATTTT. Encoded protein: CASSLDSPLDTQYF. The chain uses TRBV5-1 and TRBJ2-3, with unresolved D. Trimming shortened V by 0 bases and J by 6 bases, and 11 bases separated the two germline ends. This CDR3 has 14 residues. Germline loops: CDR1 SGHRS, CDR2 YFSETQ.

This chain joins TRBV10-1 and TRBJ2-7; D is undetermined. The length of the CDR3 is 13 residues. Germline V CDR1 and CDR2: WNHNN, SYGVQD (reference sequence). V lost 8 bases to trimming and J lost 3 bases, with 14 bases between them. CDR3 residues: CASRGDRFYEQYF. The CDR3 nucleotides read TGCGCCAGCCGAGGTGACCGATTCTACGAGCAGTACTTC.

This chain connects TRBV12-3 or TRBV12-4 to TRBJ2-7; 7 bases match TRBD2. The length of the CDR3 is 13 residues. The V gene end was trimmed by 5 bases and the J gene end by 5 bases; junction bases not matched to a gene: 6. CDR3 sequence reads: CASSLGRGDEQYF. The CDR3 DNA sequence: TGTGCCAGCAGTCTGGGGAGGGGCGACGAGCAGTACTTC.

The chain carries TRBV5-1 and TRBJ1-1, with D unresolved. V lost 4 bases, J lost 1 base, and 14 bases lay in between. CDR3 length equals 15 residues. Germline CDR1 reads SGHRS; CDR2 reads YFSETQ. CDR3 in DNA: TGCGCCAGCAGCCTCCGAGACAAGCCGAACACTGAAGCTTTCTTT. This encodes CASSLRDKPNTEAFF.

CDR3 nucleotide sequence: TGTGCCACCAGTGACCGCGGGACAGGGAGGGATGGCTACACCTTC. It is translated as CATSDRGTGRDGYTF. The V gene is TRBV24-1, the J gene TRBJ1-2, with TRBD1 matching over 9 bases. There are 15 residues in the CDR3. CDR1 and CDR2 from the germline V gene are KGHDR and SFDVKD. The ends lost 4 bases at V and 6 bases at J; junction bases unmatched: 8.

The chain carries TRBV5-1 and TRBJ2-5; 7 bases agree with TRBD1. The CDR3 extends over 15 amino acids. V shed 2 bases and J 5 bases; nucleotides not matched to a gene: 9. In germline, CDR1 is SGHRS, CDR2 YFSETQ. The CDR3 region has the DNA TGCGCCAGCAGCTTTTCCGGGATCAGGGGGGAGACCCAGTACTTC. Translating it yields CASSFSGIRGETQYF.

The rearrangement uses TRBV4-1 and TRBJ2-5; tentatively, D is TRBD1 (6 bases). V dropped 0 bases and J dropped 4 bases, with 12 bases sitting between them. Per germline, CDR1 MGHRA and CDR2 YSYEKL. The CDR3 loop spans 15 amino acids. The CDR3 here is CASSQEGGRGETQYF. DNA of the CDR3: TGCGCCAGCAGCCAAGAAGGGGGTAGAGGAGAGACCCAGTACTTC.

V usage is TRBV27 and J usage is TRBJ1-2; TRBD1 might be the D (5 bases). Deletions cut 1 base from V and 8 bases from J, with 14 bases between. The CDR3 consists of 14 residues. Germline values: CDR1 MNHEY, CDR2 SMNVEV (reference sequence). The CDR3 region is CASSLWSGAGGYTF. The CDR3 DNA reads TGTGCCAGCAGTTTATGGTCTGGGGCTGGGGGCTACACCTTC.

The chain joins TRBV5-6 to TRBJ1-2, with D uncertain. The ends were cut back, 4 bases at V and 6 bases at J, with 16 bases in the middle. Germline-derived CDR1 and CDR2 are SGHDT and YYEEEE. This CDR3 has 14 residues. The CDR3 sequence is CASSVGVPGDGYTF. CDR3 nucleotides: TGTGCCAGCAGCGTTGGGGTGCCCGGGGATGGCTACACCTTC.

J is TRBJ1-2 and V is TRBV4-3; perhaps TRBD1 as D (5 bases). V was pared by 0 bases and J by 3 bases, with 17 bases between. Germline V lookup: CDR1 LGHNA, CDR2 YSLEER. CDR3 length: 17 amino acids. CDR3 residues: CASSQDQPAGPYYGYTF. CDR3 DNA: TGCGCCAGCAGCCAAGATCAACCCGCAGGGCCTTACTATGGCTACACCTTC.